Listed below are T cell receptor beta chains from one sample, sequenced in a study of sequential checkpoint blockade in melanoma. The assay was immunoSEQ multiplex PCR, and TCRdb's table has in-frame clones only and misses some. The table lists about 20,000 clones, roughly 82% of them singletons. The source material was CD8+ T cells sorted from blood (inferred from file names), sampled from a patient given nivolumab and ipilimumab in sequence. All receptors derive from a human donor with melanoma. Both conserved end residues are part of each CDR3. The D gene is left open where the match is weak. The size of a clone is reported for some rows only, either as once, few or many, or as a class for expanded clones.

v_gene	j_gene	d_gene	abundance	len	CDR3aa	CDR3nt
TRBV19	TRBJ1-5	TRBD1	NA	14	CASRPGTVDQPQHF	TGTGCCAGTAGACCAGGGACAGTAGATCAGCCCCAGCATTTT
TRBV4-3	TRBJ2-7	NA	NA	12	CASSPTGYEQYF	TGCGCCAGCAGCCCCACAGGTTACGAGCAGTACTTC
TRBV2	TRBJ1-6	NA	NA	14	CAYTGQGSYSPLHF	TGTGCCTACACCGGGCAGGGTTCATATTCACCCCTCCACTTT
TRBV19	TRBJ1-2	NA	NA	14	CASSTRRMVDGYTF	TGTGCCAGTAGTACACGGAGAATGGTAGATGGCTACACCTTC
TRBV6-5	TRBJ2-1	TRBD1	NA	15	CASSYGQGAYNEQFF	TGTGCCAGCAGTTACGGACAGGGGGCCTACAATGAGCAGTTCTTC
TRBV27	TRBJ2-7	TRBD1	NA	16	CASSFLPTGKFYEQYF	TGTGCCAGCAGTTTTCTCCCGACAGGGAAGTTCTACGAGCAGTACTTC
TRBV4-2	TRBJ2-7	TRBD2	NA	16	CASSQSGLAGYYEQYF	TGTGCCAGCAGCCAATCCGGACTAGCGGGGTACTACGAGCAGTACTTC
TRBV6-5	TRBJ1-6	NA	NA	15	CASSYSQGTNSPLHF	TGTGCCAGCAGTTACTCACAGGGTACAAATTCACCCCTCCACTTT
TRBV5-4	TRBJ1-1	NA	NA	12	CASSSKTVEAFF	TGTGCCAGCAGCTCGAAGACAGTCGAAGCTTTCTTT
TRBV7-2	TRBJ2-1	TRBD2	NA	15	CASSLRGADYNEQFF	TGTGCCAGCAGCTTGCGGGGGGCCGACTACAATGAGCAGTTCTTC
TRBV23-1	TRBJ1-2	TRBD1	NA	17	CASSHTKKADRSCGYTF	TGCGCCAGCAGTCACACAAAAAAAGCGGACAGGTCTTGCGGCTACACCTTC
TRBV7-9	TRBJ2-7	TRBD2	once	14	CASSRGSIDYEQYF	TGTGCCAGCAGCCGCGGGAGCATCGACTACGAGCAGTACTTC
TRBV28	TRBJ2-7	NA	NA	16	CASSTSLGPGSYEQYF	TGTGCCAGCAGTACCTCTTTAGGTCCAGGTTCCTACGAGCAGTACTTC
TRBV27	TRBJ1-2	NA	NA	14	CASSSEGQSYGYTF	TGTGCCAGCAGTTCGGAGGGGCAGTCGTATGGCTACACCTTC
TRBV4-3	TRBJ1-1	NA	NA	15	CASSQEGGSGTEAFF	TGCGCCAGCAGCCAAGAGGGAGGGTCGGGCACTGAAGCTTTCTTT
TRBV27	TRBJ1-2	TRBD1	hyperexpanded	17	CASSDGTGQGSYYGYTF	TGTGCCAGCAGTGACGGCACGGGACAGGGAAGTTACTATGGCTACACCTTC
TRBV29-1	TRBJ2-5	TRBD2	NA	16	CSVEAQTSQRVETQYF	TGCAGCGTTGAGGCCCAGACTAGCCAACGGGTCGAGACCCAGTACTTC
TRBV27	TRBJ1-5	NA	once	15	CASSLLFGWNQPQHF	TGTGCCAGCAGTTTATTGTTCGGGTGGAATCAGCCCCAGCATTTT
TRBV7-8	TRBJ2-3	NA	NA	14	CASSPPGSTDTQYF	TGTGCCAGCAGCCCCCCGGGAAGCACAGATACGCAGTATTTT
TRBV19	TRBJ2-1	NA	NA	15	CASSPEGLSQNEQFF	TGTGCCAGTAGTCCGGAGGGCTTAAGCCAAAATGAGCAGTTCTTC
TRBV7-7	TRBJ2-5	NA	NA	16	CASSLSVLISGETQYF	TGTGCTAGCAGCTTAAGTGTTTTGATCTCAGGAGAGACCCAGTACTTC
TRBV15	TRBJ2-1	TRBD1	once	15	CATSRDRGPYNEQFF	TGTGCCACCAGCAGAGACAGGGGGCCTTACAATGAGCAGTTCTTC
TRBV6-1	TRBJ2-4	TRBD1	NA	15	CASRDRELAKNIQYF	TGTGCCAGCAGAGACAGGGAACTAGCCAAAAACATTCAGTACTTC
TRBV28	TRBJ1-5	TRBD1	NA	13	CASTSQGDQPQHF	TGTGCCAGCACTTCCCAGGGGGATCAGCCCCAGCATTTT
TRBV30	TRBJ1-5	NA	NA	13	CAWGTVSNQPQHF	TGTGCCTGGGGGACTGTTAGCAATCAGCCCCAGCATTTT
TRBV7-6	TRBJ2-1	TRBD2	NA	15	CASSRSGGESGEQFF	TGTGCCAGCAGCCGTAGCGGGGGGGAATCCGGTGAGCAGTTCTTC
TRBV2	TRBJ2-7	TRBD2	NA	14	CASSELAGGYEQYF	TGTGCCAGCAGTGAATTGGCGGGGGGCTACGAGCAGTACTTC
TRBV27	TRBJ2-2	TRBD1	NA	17	CASSFSRTGENTGELFF	TGTGCCAGCAGTTTTTCGAGGACAGGGGAGAACACCGGGGAGCTGTTTTTT
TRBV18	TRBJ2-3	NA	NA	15	CASSPPIGRTDTQYF	TGTGCCAGCTCACCACCGATTGGGAGGACAGATACGCAGTATTTT
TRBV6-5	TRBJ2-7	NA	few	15	CASSYSLDSSYEQYF	TGTGCCAGCAGTTACTCTTTGGACAGTTCCTACGAGCAGTACTTC
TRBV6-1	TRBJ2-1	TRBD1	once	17	CASSEGNRGLFVYEQFF	TGTGCCAGCAGTGAAGGGAACAGGGGGCTGTTTGTCTATGAGCAGTTCTTC
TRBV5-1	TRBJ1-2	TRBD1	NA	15	CASSLAARGHSGYTF	TGCGCCAGCAGCTTGGCCGCAAGGGGGCATTCTGGCTACACCTTC
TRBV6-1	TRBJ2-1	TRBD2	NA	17	CASSEALGGGIYNEQFF	TGTGCCAGCAGTGAAGCGCTTGGCGGGGGGATTTACAATGAGCAGTTCTTC
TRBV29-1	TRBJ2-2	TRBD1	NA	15	CSVEEGQGVPGELFF	TGCAGCGTTGAAGAAGGACAGGGGGTTCCCGGGGAGCTGTTTTTT
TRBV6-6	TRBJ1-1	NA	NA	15	CASSYVPGRNTEAFF	TGTGCCAGCAGTTACGTGCCGGGGAGGAACACTGAAGCTTTCTTT
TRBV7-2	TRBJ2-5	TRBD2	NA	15	CASSSLAAAGETQYF	TGTGCCAGCAGCTCTCTAGCGGCCGCGGGGGAGACCCAGTACTTC
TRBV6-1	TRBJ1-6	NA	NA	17	CASSEGPWSSYNSPLHF	TGTGCCAGCAGTGAAGGACCCTGGAGCTCCTATAATTCACCCCTCCACTTT